These 30 T cell receptor beta chains originate from one sample sequenced in a study of neurological immune-mediated disorders. Using its own MiXCR run on the 5' RACE reads, TCRdb lists one record per CDR3 protein. Of about 59,000 distinct CDR3 sequences detected, around 24% appear once; the ten largest clones hold about 4.9%. As for time point: technical triplicate 2. Sequences were obtained from PBMCs. The receptors were sampled from a man aged 55 to 70 with HTLV-1-associated myelopathy (HAM/TSP).

To note about this clonotype: A read error is possible here, since a much larger clone lies one base away. The rearrangement links TRBV29-1 to TRBJ2-3; no clear D. V dropped 2 bases and J dropped 1 base, with 4 bases sitting between them. This CDR3 spans 12 amino acids. From germline, CDR1 is SQVTM and CDR2 ANQGSEA. CDR3 sequence (DNA): TGCAGCGTTGAACCCCGCACAGATACGCAGTATTTT. Translating it yields CSVEPRTDTQYF.

The CDR3 DNA reads as TGTGCCAGCTCTAAATCCGGGTCGTCCTACGAGCAGTACTTC. Its protein is CASSKSGSSYEQYF. The chain is built from TRBV28 and TRBJ2-7, with no clear D. Trimming took 8 bases from V and 1 from J, leaving 15 bases between them. Per the germline V gene, CDR1 is MDHEN and CDR2 is SYDVKM. The CDR3 has 14 residues.

This clonotype was seen repeatedly, ten times or more. The chain recombines TRBV5-1 with TRBJ2-1; the match to TRBD1 covers 9 bases. V gave up 4 bases and J gave up 1 base; unmatched junction bases: 6. The CDR3 covers 16 residues. Germline CDR1 and CDR2: SGHRS and YFSETQ. CDR3 protein: CASSPGGTGSYNEQFF. The CDR3 DNA follows: TGCGCCAGCAGCCCTGGCGGGACAGGGTCCTACAATGAGCAGTTCTTC. The full variable domain, completed using reference TRBV5-1 and TRBJ2-1, is KAGVTQTPRYLIKTRGQQVTLSCSPISGHRSVSWYQQTPGQGLQFLFEYFSETQRNKGNFPGRFSGRQFSNSRSEMNVSTLELGDSALYLCASSPGGTGSYNEQFFGPGTRLTVL.

This clonotype was detected once. This chain joins TRBV5-1 and TRBJ2-4; D is ambiguous. Germline CDR1 reads SGHRS; CDR2 reads YFSETQ. Trimming shortened V by 4 bases and J by 1 base, and 9 bases separated the two germline ends. The CDR3 sequence is 14 residues long. CDR3 residues: CASSVDGAKNIQYF. CDR3 DNA: TGCGCCAGCAGCGTAGACGGTGCCAAAAACATTCAGTACTTC.

This sequence joins TRBV27 and TRBJ2-1; 9 bases agree with TRBD1. The CDR3 runs 21 residues. The germline CDR1 and CDR2 sequences are MNHEY and SMNVEV (reference sequence). Trimming cost V 6 bases and J 8 bases; bases outside gene matches: 29. CDR3 in DNA: TGTGCCAGCAGCCGGGACCTAGGGCGGGGGACAGGGACTACAATGGCCCATGAGCAGTTCTTC. It is translated as CASSRDLGRGTGTTMAHEQFF.

This clonotype was recorded many times. This chain links TRBV6-1 with TRBJ2-3; 9 positions agree with TRBD2. Germline trimming cut 7 bases from V and 3 bases from J; bases unmatched to any gene: 11. Germline-derived CDR1 and CDR2 are MNHNS and SASEGT. This CDR3 region has 16 residues. In nucleotides, the CDR3 is TGTGCCAGCACAAGGCTAGCGGGAACCCGAACAGATACGCAGTATTTT. Translation: CASTRLAGTRTDTQYF.

This clonotype has a count of ten or more. This rearrangement joins TRBV7-3 to TRBJ2-6, with D possibly being TRBD1 (7 bases). The length of the CDR3 is 17 residues. Germline loops: CDR1 SGHTA, CDR2 FQGTGA. Trimming cost V 3 bases and J 3 bases, with 15 bases left between them. The CDR3 bases are TGTGCCAGCAGCTTTGGAGGGGGCGCGGGTGGGGCCAACGTCCTGACTTTC. Translating gives CASSFGGGAGGANVLTF. The full variable domain, in which reference TRBV7-3 and TRBJ2-6 provide the parts outside the CDR3, is GAGVSQTPSNKVTEKGKYVELRCDPISGHTALYWYRQSLGQGPEFLIYFQGTGAADDSGLPNDRFFAVRPEGSVSTLKIQRTERGDSAVYLCASSFGGGAGGANVLTFGAGSRLTVL.

This clonotype was seen at least ten times. This chain joins TRBV7-8 and TRBJ1-2, with 8 bases lining up with TRBD1. V was pared by 1 base and J by 9 bases, with 10 bases of the junction left unmatched. Germline CDR1 SGHVS, CDR2 FQNEAQ. The CDR3 length is 15 residues. Written as DNA, the CDR3 is TGTGCCAGCAGCTTAGTGGGGACAGGTGGAGGTAGCTACACCTTC. It is translated as CASSLVGTGGGSYTF.

The chain recombines TRBV7-9 with TRBJ2-1; D is possibly TRBD1 or TRBD2 (5 bases each). The CDR3 totals 23 residues. Trimming left V 4 bases short and J 4 bases short, with 38 bases between. Germline V lookup: CDR1 SEHNR, CDR2 FQNEAQ (reference sequence). The CDR3 sequence is CASSSLLGPRGEPTLETYNEQFF. CDR3 nucleotide sequence: TGTGCCAGCAGCTCCCTTCTGGGACCCCGAGGGGAGCCAACTCTGGAGACTTACAATGAGCAGTTCTTC.

This clonotype was recorded many times. The chain recombines TRBV20-1 with TRBJ2-1; D unresolved. Deletions cut 1 base from V and 7 bases from J, with 8 bases between. The CDR3 is 12 residues long. Germline V CDR1 and CDR2: DFQATT, SNEGSKA (reference sequence). This chain's CDR3 is CSARGQVNEQFF. The CDR3 DNA reads TGCAGTGCTAGAGGTCAGGTTAATGAGCAGTTCTTC.

This clonotype was observed at least ten times. V is TRBV14 and J is TRBJ2-1; no clear D. The CDR3 sequence is 14 residues long. The V end was cut by 1 base, the J end by 2 bases, with 6 bases between. CDR1 is SGHDN, CDR2 FVKESK, per germline. The CDR3 DNA follows: TGTGCCAGCAGCCAAGGCTTCGCCTACAATGAGCAGTTCTTC. Amino acid sequence: CASSQGFAYNEQFF.

The chain combines TRBV20-1 with TRBJ2-3, with 7 bases aligning to TRBD1. Germline V gives CDR1 DFQATT, CDR2 SNEGSKA (reference sequence). J was trimmed by 3 bases and V by 1 base; bases with no gene match: 7. This CDR3 has 15 residues. The CDR3 protein is CSARGVGGLTDTQYF. The CDR3 DNA reads as TGCAGTGCTAGAGGGGTAGGGGGCTTGACAGATACGCAGTATTTT.

This chain connects TRBV27 to TRBJ2-1; D gene uncertain. V was shortened by 6 bases and J by 0 bases, with 18 bases between the two germline ends. Per the germline V gene, CDR1 is MNHEY and CDR2 is SMNVEV (reference sequence). The CDR3 totals 17 residues. CDR3 DNA: TGTGCCAGCAGCAGCCTAGATCGTTTTCCCTCCTACAATGAGCAGTTCTTC. This gives the protein CASSSLDRFPSYNEQFF.

As concerns this clonotype: Its ends do not fully match the called genes, so a read error is possible. V usage is TRBV15 and J usage is TRBJ2-5; TRBD2 matches at 10 bases. The CDR3 consists of 11 residues. From germline, CDR1 is LNHNV and CDR2 YYDKDF (reference sequence). The CDR3 protein is CATSRGSGRSF. CDR3 bases: TGTGCCACCAGCAGAGGTAGCGGGAGGTCTTTC.

This clonotype has more than one count but fewer than ten. The chain links TRBV7-9 to TRBJ2-6; D unclear. CDR1 is SEHNR, CDR2 FQNEAQ, per germline (reference sequence). Trimming shortened V by 4 bases and J by 2 bases, and 18 bases separated the two germline ends. This CDR3 comprises 18 residues. CDR3 loop: CASSSSGPVLPGANVLTF. The CDR3 DNA is TGTGCCAGCAGCTCTTCCGGCCCCGTACTGCCTGGGGCCAACGTCCTGACTTTC.

This clonotype has a count of ten or more. V is TRBV2 and J is TRBJ2-3; D is perhaps TRBD2 (5 bases). The CDR3 is 15 residues long. CDR1 is SNHLY, CDR2 FYNNEI, per germline. V lost 4 bases, J lost 0 bases, and 11 bases lay in between. Written as DNA, the CDR3 is TGTGCCAGCAGTGCGAGGCGGGCTAGCACAGATACGCAGTATTTT. Protein: CASSARRASTDTQYF.

Notes on this clonotype: A clone one base away is much larger, so this may be a read error. It is likely a read error, because the conserved phenylalanine at the end of the CDR3 is missing. This chain connects TRBV5-6 to TRBJ2-2; maybe TRBD2 (6 bases). V lost 6 bases to trimming and J lost 7 bases, with 22 bases between them. Germline CDR1 is SGHDT and CDR2 is YYEEEE. The CDR3 is 16 amino acids. CDR3 protein: CASTSWGGTLGGELFS. In DNA form, the CDR3 reads TGTGCCAGCACCTCCTGGGGCGGGACCCTCGGCGGGGAGCTGTTTTCT.

The sample holds a few counts of this clonotype. V usage is TRBV5-1 and J usage is TRBJ2-6, with 9 bases that match TRBD1. With 3 bases clipped from V and 0 bases from J, the junction kept 7 bases outside the gene matches. In germline, CDR1 is SGHRS, CDR2 YFSETQ. The CDR3 is 18 amino acids. The CDR3 region is CASSSSGTGRSGANVLTF. CDR3 DNA sequence: TGCGCCAGCAGCTCCTCCGGGACAGGGCGCTCTGGGGCCAACGTCCTGACTTTC.

As concerns this clonotype: The junction departs from germline at one end; a sequencing error may be responsible. This rearrangement joins TRBV12-3 or TRBV12-4 to TRBJ1-3; 11 bases fit TRBD1. The CDR3 consists of 18 residues. The CDR3 sequence is CASSLRWTGGPSGNTIYF. As DNA, the CDR3 is TGTGCCAGTAGTTTAAGATGGACAGGGGGCCCCTCTGGAAACACCATATATTTT.

This clonotype was recorded many times. The chain couples TRBV12-3 or TRBV12-4 to TRBJ2-7; D uncertain. The CDR3 is made up of 11 amino acids. V was pared by 6 bases and J by 3 bases, with 6 bases between. The CDR3 region is CASRGVYEQYF. DNA of the CDR3: TGTGCCAGCAGAGGCGTCTACGAGCAGTACTTC.

The chain carries TRBV28 and TRBJ1-1; D is uncertain. CDR1 and CDR2 from the germline V gene are MDHEN and SYDVKM. The CDR3 spans 12 residues. Trimming stripped 6 bases from V and 7 bases from J, with 12 bases between. CDR3 protein: CASRKPGGEAFF. CDR3 DNA sequence: TGTGCCAGCAGGAAACCAGGAGGTGAAGCTTTCTTT.

This clonotype was recorded at least ten times. The rearrangement uses TRBV20-1 and TRBJ2-7, with D perhaps matching TRBD1 (5 bases). V gave up 6 bases and J gave up 4 bases, with 16 bases separating them. The CDR3 contains 13 residues. Per germline, CDR1 DFQATT and CDR2 SNEGSKA (reference sequence). The CDR3 here is CSAQGNPPYEQYF. In nucleotides, the CDR3 is TGCAGTGCCCAGGGAAATCCTCCTTACGAGCAGTACTTC.

This clonotype appeared many times. The rearrangement joins TRBV18 to TRBJ1-1; 7 positions agree with TRBD1. Germline CDR1 is KGHSH and CDR2 is LQKENI. V shed 3 bases and J 1 base; nucleotides not matched to a gene: 5. The CDR3 runs to 15 residues. DNA of the CDR3: TGTGCCAGCTCACCGACAGGGAGGGGGAACACTGAAGCTTTCTTT. Its translation is CASSPTGRGNTEAFF.

This clonotype has ten or more counts. The chain employs TRBV3-1 and TRBJ1-1; 7 bases are a match to TRBD1. There are 13 residues in the CDR3. V was pared by 1 base and J by 10 bases, with 6 bases of the junction left unmatched. Germline CDR1 reads LGHDT; CDR2 reads YNNKEL (reference sequence). Here the CDR3 DNA reads TGTGCCAGCAGCCAAGGCGCAGCAGGGGGAGCTTTCTTT. Protein product: CASSQGAAGGAFF.

This clonotype was seen ten or more times. V usage is TRBV5-1 and J usage is TRBJ1-1, with TRBD1 matching over 11 bases. This CDR3 has 17 residues. CDR1 is SGHRS and CDR2 is YFSETQ in the germline V gene. V lost 4 bases to trimming and J lost 5 bases; unmatched junction nucleotides: 13. The CDR3, as DNA: TGCGCCAGCAGCCCCCGCGTAGGACAGGGGGCGACTACTGAAGCTTTCTTT. It translates to CASSPRVGQGATTEAFF.

The sample holds many counts of this clonotype. The chain couples TRBV27 to TRBJ2-1, with 10 bases identical to TRBD2. CDR1 and CDR2 (germline): MNHEY, SMNVEV (reference sequence). This CDR3 is built from 14 residues. The V and J ends lost 6 bases and 4 bases, in that order; junction bases with no gene match: 3. CDR3 in DNA: TGTGCCAGCAGGGGGACTAGCGTATACAATGAGCAGTTCTTC. Its protein is CASRGTSVYNEQFF.

There are many counts of this clonotype. This chain joins TRBV5-6 and TRBJ1-2, with 7 bases aligning to TRBD1. The CDR3 extends over 17 amino acids. Trimming at V came to 3 bases and at J to 6 bases, leaving 17 bases not matched to a gene. Germline V CDR1 and CDR2: SGHDT, YYEEEE. The CDR3 is CASSSTTGISRENGYTF. The CDR3 nucleotides read TGTGCCAGCAGCTCCACGACAGGGATCTCTAGGGAAAATGGCTACACCTTC.

This clonotype has ten or more counts. The rearrangement joins TRBV5-1 to TRBJ2-7, with 7 nucleotides matching TRBD1. The CDR3 is 15 amino acids. V was pared by 5 bases and J by 0 bases, with 8 bases of the junction left unmatched. CDR1 is SGHRS, CDR2 YFSETQ, per germline. Here the CDR3 reads CASRRDSPSSYEQYF. The CDR3 nucleotides read TGCGCCAGCAGAAGGGACAGCCCGAGCTCCTACGAGCAGTACTTC.

This clonotype was seen once. CDR3 residues: CASSVAPRLGETQYF. Written as DNA, the CDR3 is TGTGCCAGCAGTGTCGCCCCCCGGTTGGGGGAGACCCAGTACTTC. This sequence joins TRBV2 and TRBJ2-5, with D unresolved. The V end lost 4 bases, the J end lost 5 bases, and 17 bases lay between the germline ends. Germline V gene lookup returns CDR1 SNHLY and CDR2 FYNNEI. This CDR3 contains 15 residues.

This clonotype was picked up one time. The chain has TRBV5-1 and TRBJ1-1; maybe TRBD1 (6 bases). The germline V gene has CDR1 SGHRS and CDR2 YFSETQ. V was cut by 9 bases and J by 3 bases, with 15 bases left in between. The CDR3 contains 13 residues. CDR3 loop: CATSRGADTEAFF. CDR3 coding DNA: TGCGCCACCTCCCGGGGGGCCGACACTGAAGCTTTCTTT.